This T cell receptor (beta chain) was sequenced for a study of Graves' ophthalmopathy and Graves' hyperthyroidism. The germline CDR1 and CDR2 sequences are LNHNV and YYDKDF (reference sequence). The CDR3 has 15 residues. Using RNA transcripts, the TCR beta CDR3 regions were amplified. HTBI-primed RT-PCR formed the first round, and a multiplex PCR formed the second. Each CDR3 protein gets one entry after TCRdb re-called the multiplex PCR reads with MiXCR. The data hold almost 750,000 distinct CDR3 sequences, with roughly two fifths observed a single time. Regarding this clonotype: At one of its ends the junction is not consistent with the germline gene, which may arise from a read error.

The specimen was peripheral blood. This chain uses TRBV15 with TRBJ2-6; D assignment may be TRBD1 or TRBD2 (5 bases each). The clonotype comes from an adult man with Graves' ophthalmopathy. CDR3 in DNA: TGTGCCACCAGCAGAGATCCGGGGCCGGCCTACGTCCTGACTTTC. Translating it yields CATSRDPGPAYVLTF.